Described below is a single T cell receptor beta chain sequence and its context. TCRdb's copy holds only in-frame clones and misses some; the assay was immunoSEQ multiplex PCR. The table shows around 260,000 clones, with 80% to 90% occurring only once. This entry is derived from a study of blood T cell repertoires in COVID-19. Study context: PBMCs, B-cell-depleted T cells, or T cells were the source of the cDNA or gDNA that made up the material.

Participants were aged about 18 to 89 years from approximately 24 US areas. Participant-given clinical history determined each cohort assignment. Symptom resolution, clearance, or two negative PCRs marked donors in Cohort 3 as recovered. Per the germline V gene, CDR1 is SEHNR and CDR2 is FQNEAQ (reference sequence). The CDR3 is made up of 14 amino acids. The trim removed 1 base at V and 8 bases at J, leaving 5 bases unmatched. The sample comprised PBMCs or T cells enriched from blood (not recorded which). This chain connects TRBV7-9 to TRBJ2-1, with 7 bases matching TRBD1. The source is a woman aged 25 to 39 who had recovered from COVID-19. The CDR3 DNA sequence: TGTGCCAGCAGCTTAGGAGGGGGCACAGATGAGCAGTTCTTC. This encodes CASSLGGGTDEQFF.